This TCR beta chain was retrieved from a study of T cell repertoires in cytomegalovirus infection. Points from the study as a whole: Identification of carriers of CMV plus the relevant HLA was achieved through cumulative public TCR beta family frequency. Dominant in the ex vivo response were TCR beta clonotypes restricted by HLA-C and specific for CMV.

As regards this clonotype: Its antigen is unidentified.

TCRdb recomputed calls from the reads with MiXCR, one row per CDR3 protein. The table records about 130,000 distinct CDR3 sequences, around 25% of them present only once. The length of the CDR3 is 13 residues. V was trimmed by 3 bases and J by 4 bases, leaving 9 bases between them. The germline V gene has CDR1 MNHNS and CDR2 SASEGT. The sequence was collected from a human donor in good health (CMV status not recorded). Some clones in this sample may be carry-over from other donors' samples. Sequencing was performed on PBMCs, sequenced either directly or after in vitro stimulation (not recorded which). The chain uses TRBV6-1 and TRBJ1-2; D is possibly TRBD1 (5 bases). For the CDR3, the DNA is TGTGCCAGCAGTGACAGGGCGTCCTATGGCTACACCTTC. It specifies CASSDRASYGYTF.